This T cell receptor (beta chain) was sequenced for a study of shared clonotypes between healthy human individuals. Study information: Every donor yielded three CD4 naive, three CD4 memory, two CD8 naive and one CD8 memory plate.

Points on this clone: Its antigen is currently unknown. One end of the junction does not line up with germline, which may come from a read error.

TCRdb's copy holds only in-frame clones and misses some; the assay was immunoSEQ multiplex PCR. Of some 1.1 million clones in the sample, roughly 80% were seen once. CDR1 is MNHEY, CDR2 SVGAGI, per germline. The CDR3 runs 13 residues. Findings and limits, study-wide: Compared with memory subsets, naive subsets generally had larger estimated richness. Clonotypes which were not shared had lower generation probabilities than clonotypes that all four donors shared. What rarefaction showed was incomplete sorted-subset sequencing despite large depth.

Sequencing was done on a sample of memory CD4+ T cells from PBMCs. Subset of the sample: CD45RA-negative fraction. The receptor comes from a man aged 18 to 29 in good health. Some clones in this sample may be carry-over from other donors' samples. This sequence joins TRBV6-5 and TRBJ2-7, with D perhaps being TRBD1 or TRBD2 (5 bases each). This CDR3 is CASSYVRDALLHF. The CDR3 DNA is TGTGCCAGCAGTTACGTCAGGGACGCTCTTTTGCACTTC.